The rows below give T cell receptor beta chains drawn from one sample of a study of blood T cell repertoires in COVID-19. Sequenced by immunoSEQ multiplex PCR; TCRdb stores in-frame clones only, minus some. Seen here are around 130,000 clones, about 80% observed once, and the top ten hold roughly 10%. Sequencing input: peripheral blood. The receptors stem from a human donor in a cohort sampled during active COVID-19. Both conserved end residues are part of each CDR3. A D gene is named only where the DNA matches it firmly. Clone size is stated in some rows and not others, as once, few, many or a class when expanded.

.	TRBJ1-3	TRBV3-1/TRBV3-2	.	CASEREGPGNTIYF	TGTGCCTCCGAACGGGAGGGTCCTGGAAACACCATATATTTT
.	TRBJ2-1	TRBV7-2	TRBD1	CASSLEGQAYNEQFF	TGTGCCAGCAGCTTAGAGGGACAGGCGTACAATGAGCAGTTCTTC
.	TRBJ1-2	TRBV7-9	TRBD1	CASSLGDRPIYGYTF	TGTGCCAGCAGCTTGGGGGACAGACCCATCTATGGCTACACCTTC
.	TRBJ1-1	TRBV5-4	TRBD1	CASSFRQGRGTEAFF	TGTGCCAGCAGCTTCAGACAGGGAAGGGGCACTGAAGCTTTCTTT
.	TRBJ2-5	TRBV28	.	CASSPLSGLLTGGTQYF	TGTGCCAGCAGTCCCCTATCCGGACTTCTAACCGGGGGGACCCAGTACTTC
.	TRBJ2-7	TRBV19	.	CASSNLGGSEQYF	TGTGCCAGTAGTAACCTCGGAGGGAGCGAGCAGTACTTC
.	TRBJ1-3	TRBV30	.	CAWSEQGVFSGNTIYF	TGTGCCTGGAGTGAACAGGGTGTCTTCTCTGGAAACACCATATATTTT
few	TRBJ2-7	TRBV18	TRBD1	CASSPRRTGYSYEQYF	TGTGCCAGCTCACCCCGTAGGACAGGTTACTCCTACGAGCAGTACTTC
once	TRBJ2-3	TRBV19	TRBD2	CASRSGGAWPDTQYF	TGTGCCAGTCGTAGCGGGGGGGCATGGCCAGATACGCAGTATTTT
.	TRBJ1-3	TRBV29-1	.	CSADAGVGNTIYF	TGCAGCGCTGATGCGGGGGTAGGAAACACCATATATTTT
.	TRBJ2-6	TRBV30	.	CAWSKTSGANVLTF	TGTGCCTGGAGTAAGACTTCTGGGGCCAACGTCCTGACTTTC
.	TRBJ2-7	TRBV15	.	CATGVDRSSYEQYF	TGTGCCACCGGGGTAGACAGAAGCTCCTACGAGCAGTACTTC
.	TRBJ1-2	TRBV5-1	.	CASSLARAGDGYTF	TGCGCCAGCAGCTTGGCCAGGGCTGGGGATGGCTACACCTTC
.	TRBJ2-7	TRBV7-9	TRBD1	CASSLPGQGAYEQYF	TGTGCCAGCAGCTTACCGGGACAGGGGGCCTACGAGCAGTACTTC
.	TRBJ2-5	TRBV5-4	TRBD2	CASSILSSGETQYF	TGTGCCAGCAGCATATTAAGTAGCGGGGAGACCCAGTACTTC
.	TRBJ2-7	TRBV19	.	CASSIGQSSSYEQYF	TGTGCCAGTAGTATAGGACAGTCAAGCTCCTACGAGCAGTACTTC
.	TRBJ2-7	TRBV28	.	CASSSRSPPYEQYF	TGTGCCAGCAGTTCTAGGTCCCCTCCCTACGAGCAGTACTTC
.	TRBJ2-3	TRBV9	.	CASSPGLISFTDTQYF	TGTGCCAGCAGCCCTGGACTTATTTCCTTCACAGATACGCAGTATTTT
few	TRBJ1-4	TRBV6-5	.	CASSSTGIVKLFF	TGTGCCAGCAGTTCTACAGGGATTGTAAAACTGTTTTTT
once	TRBJ2-2	TRBV5-4	TRBD1	CASSPGTGGTTGELFF	TGTGCCAGCAGTCCCGGGACAGGGGGCACCACCGGGGAGCTGTTTTTT
few	TRBJ1-1	TRBV7-8	.	CASSLVSREAGTEAFF	TGTGCCAGCAGCTTAGTCTCCCGAGAGGCTGGCACTGAAGCTTTCTTT
.	TRBJ2-4	TRBV5-4	.	CASSLGWMGQGMDIQYF	TGTGCCAGCAGCTTGGGGTGGATGGGGCAGGGGATGGACATTCAGTACTTC
.	TRBJ2-5	TRBV25-1	TRBD1	CASSEGTGRKETQYF	TGTGCCAGCAGTGAAGGGACAGGGCGTAAAGAGACCCAGTACTTC
.	TRBJ1-5	TRBV27	TRBD1	CASSRQGRNQPQHF	TGTGCCAGCAGTAGACAGGGTCGCAATCAGCCCCAGCATTTT
.	TRBJ1-1	TRBV6-6	.	CASSSGQNTEAFF	TGTGCCAGCAGTTCGGGACAAAACACTGAAGCTTTCTTT
.	TRBJ2-1	TRBV19	TRBD2	CASSTGGGAGEQFF	TGTGCCAGTAGTACCGGCGGGGGGGCAGGTGAGCAGTTCTTC
.	TRBJ1-4	TRBV13	.	CASTQDSEKLFF	TGTGCCAGCACCCAGGACTCTGAAAAACTGTTTTTT
.	TRBJ2-5	TRBV5-1	TRBD1	CASSLVPGQGVQETQYF	TGCGCCAGCAGCTTGGTCCCCGGACAGGGGGTCCAAGAGACCCAGTACTTC
.	TRBJ2-7	TRBV5-4	.	CASSSDFYEQYF	TGTGCCAGCAGCTCGGACTTCTACGAGCAGTACTTC
.	TRBJ1-6	TRBV7-2	.	CASSLGQAFHSPLHF	TGTGCCAGCAGCTTAGGTCAGGCCTTTCATTCACCCCTCCACTTT
.	TRBJ1-4	TRBV18	.	CASSPRHNEKLFF	TGTGCCAGCTCACCGAGGCATAATGAAAAACTGTTTTTT
.	TRBJ1-2	TRBV7-8	.	CASSLGPRNGYTF	TGTGCCAGCAGCTTAGGTCCGAGGAATGGCTACACCTTC
.	TRBJ2-3	TRBV2	TRBD2	CASSAGLAGITQYF	TGTGCCAGCAGTGCCGGACTAGCGGGGATTACGCAGTATTTT
.	TRBJ2-5	TRBV5-4	.	CASSFYGKRETQYF	TGTGCCAGCAGCTTTTACGGGAAGCGAGAGACCCAGTACTTC
.	TRBJ2-1	TRBV19	.	CASSWLANNEQFF	TGTGCCAGTAGTTGGTTAGCGAACAATGAGCAGTTCTTC
.	TRBJ1-1	TRBV19	TRBD1	CASSADRMNTEAFF	TGTGCCAGTAGCGCGGACAGGATGAACACTGAAGCTTTCTTT
.	TRBJ2-2	TRBV7-3	.	CASSPNKYTGELFF	TGTGCCAGCAGCCCCAACAAATACACCGGGGAGCTGTTTTTT
.	TRBJ1-2	TRBV3-1/TRBV3-2	.	CASSLLGEGPLRSYTF	TGTGCCAGCAGCCTCCTAGGGGAGGGCCCTCTAAGGAGCTACACCTTC
once	TRBJ2-3	TRBV6-1	.	CASSEGSAGSTDTQYF	TGTGCCAGCAGTGAAGGGTCGGCGGGGAGCACAGATACGCAGTATTTT
.	TRBJ1-2	TRBV13	.	CASSLREDGANYGYTF	TGTGCCAGCAGCTTACGAGAGGATGGAGCTAACTATGGCTACACCTTC
.	TRBJ1-1	TRBV5-4	.	CASSLQTNTEAFF	TGTGCCAGCAGCTTACAGACGAACACTGAAGCTTTCTTT
.	TRBJ1-5	TRBV3-1/TRBV3-2	TRBD1	CASSHSDRGAYSNQPQHF	TGTGCCAGCAGCCACAGTGACAGGGGAGCTTATAGCAATCAGCCCCAGCATTTT
once	TRBJ2-3	TRBV6-5	.	CASSYRSGSTDTQYF	TGTGCCAGCAGTTACAGATCGGGGAGCACAGATACGCAGTATTTT